This T cell receptor beta chain is drawn from a study of blood T cells in healthy people across ages. The use of a sample-barcoded 5' primer and a J-beta primer mix characterized a second PCR of roughly 6 to 11 cycles. All samples gave at least 3 million CDR3-containing paired-end reads. TCRdb processed the 5' RACE reads anew with MiXCR; each CDR3 protein has one entry. The sample consists of about 1.4 million distinct CDR3 sequences, approximately 63% of them appearing once. Each sample used at least 6 million PBMCs. Total RNA, at least 5.5 micrograms per sample, came from PBMCs. The CDR3 is 16 residues long. Germline V CDR1 and CDR2: DFQATT, SNEGSKA (reference sequence). With 2 bases clipped from V and 0 bases from J, the junction kept 8 bases outside the gene matches. There are a few counts of this clonotype.

This TCR was recovered from a man aged 18 to 30 in good health. Material for sequencing was blood. The rearrangement joins TRBV20-1 to TRBJ2-7; 9 positions match TRBD2. The CDR3 DNA sequence: TGCAGTGCTAGAACCCTAGCGGGGAGGAGCTCCTACGAGCAGTACTTC. Amino acids: CSARTLAGRSSYEQYF.